What follows describes a single T cell receptor beta chain. Its antigen is unknown. These data are taken from a study of cytomegalovirus exposure and HLA in healthy donors. PCR amplification relied on 60 Vbeta primers (plus 13 Jbeta primers). Profiled with immunoSEQ multiplex PCR; TCRdb holds only in-frame clones, not every one. This sample yields 150,000 to 200,000 clones, of which 82% are seen a single time; about 1.7% belongs to the top ten. Study findings and constraints: Among TCR beta chains, those listed as cytomegalovirus-associated numbered around 180. As was reported, the HLA-A and HLA-B alleles of most subjects were accurately predicted from TCR beta sequences. As was reported, the classifier diagnosed cytomegalovirus status with high specificity and sensitivity. In a later analysis, a missense DCLRE1C variant was linked to TCR beta V- and J-gene trimming.

CDR3 length: 13 residues. From germline, CDR1 is SGHVS and CDR2 FQNEAQ. V lost 5 bases and J lost 4, with 12 bases in between. This chain joins TRBV7-8 and TRBJ2-7, with D tentatively TRBD2 (6 bases). The sample consisted of PBMCs. The sequence came from a woman aged 18-29 years in good health and CMV-seronegative. The CDR3 is CASSPRDLYEQYF. The DNA of the CDR3 is TGTGCCAGCAGCCCCAGGGACTTATACGAGCAGTACTTC.